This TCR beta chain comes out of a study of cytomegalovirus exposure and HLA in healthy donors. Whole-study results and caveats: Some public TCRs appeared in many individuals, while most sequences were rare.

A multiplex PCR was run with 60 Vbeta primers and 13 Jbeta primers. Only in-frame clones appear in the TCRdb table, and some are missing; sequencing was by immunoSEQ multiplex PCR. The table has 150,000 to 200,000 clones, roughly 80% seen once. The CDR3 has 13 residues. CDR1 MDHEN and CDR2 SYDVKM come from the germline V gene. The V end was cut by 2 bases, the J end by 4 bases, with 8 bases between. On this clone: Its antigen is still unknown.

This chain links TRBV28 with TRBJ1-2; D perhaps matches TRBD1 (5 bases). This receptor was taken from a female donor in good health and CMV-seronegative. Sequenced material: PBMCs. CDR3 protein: CASSLGAFYGYTF. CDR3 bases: TGTGCCAGCAGTTTAGGGGCTTTCTATGGCTACACCTTC.